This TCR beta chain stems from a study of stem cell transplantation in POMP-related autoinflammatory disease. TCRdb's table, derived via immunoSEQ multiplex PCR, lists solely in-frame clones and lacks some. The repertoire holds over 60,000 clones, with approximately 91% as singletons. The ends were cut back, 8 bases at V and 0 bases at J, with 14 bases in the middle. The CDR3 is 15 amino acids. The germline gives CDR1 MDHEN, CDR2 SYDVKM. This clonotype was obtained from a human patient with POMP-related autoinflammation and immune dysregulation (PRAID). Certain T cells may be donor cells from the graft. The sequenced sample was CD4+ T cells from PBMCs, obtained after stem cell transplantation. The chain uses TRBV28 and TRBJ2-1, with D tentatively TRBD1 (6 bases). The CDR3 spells CASAGQSSSYNEQFF. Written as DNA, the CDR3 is TGTGCCAGCGCCGGACAGTCGAGCTCCTACAATGAGCAGTTCTTC.